The next 6 T cell receptor beta chains were all read from a single sample in a study of OX40 agonist ivuxolimab in advanced cancers. Sequencing used immunoSEQ multiplex PCR; TCRdb keeps in-frame clones, though not all of them. The sample contains 27,000 or so clones, roughly four fifths of which appear only once. Sequenced material: CD4+ or CD8+ T cells sorted from blood, taken in a trial of the OX40 agonist ivuxolimab. Receptors were obtained from an adult with an advanced solid tumor such as melanoma, head and neck, liver or kidney cancer.

The DNA for the CDR3 is TGTGCCAGCAGCTTAGATCGTGCCGGGACAGGGGACCAGGATACGCAGTATTTT. It encodes CASSLDRAGTGDQDTQYF. The chain combines TRBV7-8 with TRBJ2-3; TRBD1 matches 10 bases. Losses at the gene ends were 1 base for V and 6 bases for J; bases not matched to a gene: 13. The CDR3 loop spans 18 amino acids. Germline CDR1 is SGHVS and CDR2 is FQNEAQ.

This clone was found a few times. This rearrangement joins TRBV7-9 to TRBJ1-1; maybe TRBD1 (6 bases). This CDR3 comprises 12 residues. Germline V gene sequence: CDR1 SEHNR, CDR2 FQNEAQ (reference sequence). The ends were cut back, 10 bases at V and 7 bases at J, with 16 bases in the middle. The CDR3: CATELGQNEAFF. The CDR3, as DNA: TGTGCCACCGAGCTTGGACAGAATGAAGCTTTCTTT.

Only one count was recorded for this clone. This rearrangement joins TRBV19 to TRBJ1-6; possible D gene TRBD1, 6 bases. Trimming pared 5 bases from V and 0 bases from J, leaving 14 bases between. Germline V gene data show CDR1 as LNHDA and CDR2 as SQIVND (reference sequence). There are 17 residues in the CDR3. CDR3: CASSLQGGGSYNSPLHF. The CDR3 DNA sequence: TGTGCCAGTAGTCTCCAGGGAGGGGGCTCCTATAATTCACCCCTCCACTTT.

This chain connects TRBV4-1 to TRBJ2-3; possible D gene TRBD2, 5 bases. The germline V gene encodes CDR1 MGHRA and CDR2 YSYEKL. Trimming stripped 1 base from V and 3 bases from J, with 11 bases between. This CDR3 contains 15 residues. The CDR3, as DNA: TGCGCCAGCAGCCAAGTCGGCAGCGGTACAGATACGCAGTATTTT. This translates into CASSQVGSGTDTQYF.

This clone was counted a few times. V gene TRBV2 combines with J gene TRBJ2-5; a possible D gene is TRBD2 (5 bases). The CDR3 sequence is 13 residues long. With 6 bases removed from V and 5 bases from J, the gap between germline ends came to 13 bases. Looked up from germline, CDR1 is SNHLY and CDR2 is FYNNEI. The CDR3 nucleotides read TGTGCCAGCAGGACGGAGGTTTGGGAGACCCAGTACTTC. As protein: CASRTEVWETQYF. The full variable domain, rest sourced from reference TRBV2 and TRBJ2-5, is EPEVTQTPSHQVTQMGQEVILRCVPISNHLYFYWYRQILGQKVEFLVSFYNNEISEKSEIFDDQFSVERPDGSNFTLKIRSTKLEDSAMYFCASRTEVWETQYFGPGTRLLVL.

This rearrangement joins TRBV5-4 to TRBJ1-2, with a weak D call TRBD1 (5 bases). From germline, CDR1 is SGHNT and CDR2 YYREEE (reference sequence). This CDR3 spans 16 amino acids. Trimming removed 1 base from V and 3 bases from J, with 16 bases in between. The CDR3 reads CASSLRLEGLYYGYTF. The CDR3, as DNA: TGTGCCAGCAGCTTGAGGTTGGAGGGGCTATACTATGGCTACACCTTC.